Each of the 27 T cell receptor beta chains below was sequenced from the same sample in a study of T cell responses to AZD1222 COVID-19 vaccine. The assay was immunoSEQ multiplex PCR, and TCRdb's table has in-frame clones only and misses some. Here the sample spans more than 150,000 clones, around 88% being singletons. This specimen was peripheral blood, taken on day 0 of AZD1222 vaccination. These receptors originate from an adult in good health.

V is TRBV7-2 and J is TRBJ2-1, with 10 bases aligning to TRBD1. This CDR3 has 16 amino acids. Germline CDR1 SGHTA, CDR2 FQGNSA. V lost 6 bases to trimming and J lost 3 bases; unmatched junction nucleotides: 8. The CDR3 loop reads CASSKQDRGDYNEQFF. As DNA, the CDR3 is TGTGCCAGCAGTAAACAGGACAGGGGGGACTACAATGAGCAGTTCTTC. Supplemented by reference TRBV7-2 and TRBJ2-1, the full variable domain reads GAGVSQSPSNKVTEKGKDVELRCDPISGHTALYWYRQSLGQGLEFLIYFQGNSAPDKSGLPSDRFSAERTGGSVSTLTIQRTQQEDSAVYLCASSKQDRGDYNEQFFGPGTRLTVL.

This rearrangement joins TRBV28 to TRBJ2-6; TRBD1 agrees at 7 bases. V trimming: 6 bases; J trimming: 4 bases; junction bases outside the gene matches: 12. This CDR3 is 17 amino acids long. Germline V gene sequence: CDR1 MDHEN, CDR2 SYDVKM. The CDR3: CASRQITDRAGANVLTF. The CDR3 nucleotides read TGTGCCAGCAGGCAGATAACCGACAGGGCCGGGGCCAACGTCCTGACTTTC.

Points on this clone: Other DNA sequences in this sample translate to the same CDR3. The rearrangement joins TRBV6-4 to TRBJ2-1, with 13 bases lining up with TRBD2. The CDR3 runs 14 residues. CDR1 MRHNA and CDR2 SNTAGT come from the germline V gene. The J segment lost 6 bases and the V segment lost 4 bases, leaving 0 bases of the junction unmatched. The CDR3 sequence is CASSGLAGGNEQFF. DNA of the CDR3: TGTGCCAGCAGTGGACTAGCGGGGGGCAATGAGCAGTTCTTC.

The genes are TRBV5-1 and TRBJ2-7; 10 bases line up with TRBD1. V dropped 6 bases and J dropped 2; count of bases not matched to a gene: 8. The CDR3 contains 15 residues. The germline V gene has CDR1 SGHRS and CDR2 YFSETQ. The CDR3 sequence is CASTTTGTGAYEQYF. The CDR3 DNA reads TGCGCCAGCACGACCACCGGGACAGGGGCCTACGAGCAGTACTTC.

This chain connects TRBV7-9 to TRBJ2-4, with a weak D call TRBD1 (5 bases). V dropped 0 bases and J dropped 8 bases, with 14 bases sitting between them. This CDR3 is 15 amino acids long. Germline assignment: CDR1 SEHNR and CDR2 FQNEAQ (reference sequence). CDR3 residues: CASSLAKGNWDIQYF. The DNA of the CDR3 is TGTGCCAGCAGCTTAGCTAAGGGGAACTGGGACATTCAGTACTTC.

The chain links TRBV11-2 to TRBJ1-3, with no clear D. The germline V gene encodes CDR1 SGHAT and CDR2 FQNNGV. This CDR3 is 17 amino acids long. V was pared by 6 bases and J by 0 bases, with 18 bases between. Written as DNA, the CDR3 is TGTGCCAGCAGATCCCCCCTGGGCCTTAGCTCTGGAAACACCATATATTTT. This codes for CASRSPLGLSSGNTIYF.

V gene TRBV19 combines with J gene TRBJ2-7; D is unclear. Germline assignment: CDR1 LNHDA and CDR2 SQIVND (reference sequence). Trimming took off 6 bases at V and 3 bases at J, with 12 bases between the two ends. The CDR3 runs to 13 residues. Written as DNA, the CDR3 is TGTGCCAGTAGCGGACCGAGAAACTACGAGCAGTACTTC. Translated: CASSGPRNYEQYF.

V and J are TRBV7-6 and TRBJ2-5; 7 bases align to TRBD2. The CDR3 contains 14 residues. The germline V gene has CDR1 SGHVS and CDR2 FNYEAQ. V trimming: 1 base; J trimming: 6 bases; junction bases outside the gene matches: 5. The CDR3 DNA follows: TGTGCCAGCAGCTTAGATGGGGAGGGAAAGACCCAGTACTTC. It encodes CASSLDGEGKTQYF.

The chain recombines TRBV4-1 with TRBJ2-1; 8 nucleotides align to TRBD1. The V gene end was trimmed by 1 base and the J gene end by 4 bases; junction bases not matched to a gene: 3. This CDR3 comprises 15 residues. Per the germline V gene, CDR1 is MGHRA and CDR2 is YSYEKL. CDR3 nucleotides: TGCGCCAGCAGCCAAGGGACAGGGAATTACAATGAGCAGTTCTTC. This gives the protein CASSQGTGNYNEQFF.

The V and J genes are TRBV9 and TRBJ1-2; D not resolved. In germline, CDR1 is SGDLS, CDR2 YYNGEE. The CDR3 is 12 amino acids. V dropped 4 bases and J dropped 7 bases, with 11 bases sitting between them. CDR3 in DNA: TGTGCCAGCAGCCCCGACGGAGGTGGCTACACCTTC. This translates into CASSPDGGGYTF. Based on the CDR3 plus reference TRBV9 and TRBJ1-2, the full variable domain is DSGVTQTPKHLITATGQRVTLRCSPRSGDLSVYWYQQSLDQGLQFLIQYYNGEERAKGNILERFSAQQFPDLHSELNLSSLELGDSALYFCASSPDGGGYTFGSGTRLTVV.

Here the CDR3 DNA reads TGTGCCAGCAGTCGCAGGGGCGCCAAAAACATTCAGTACTTC. It codes for CASSRRGAKNIQYF. The rearrangement joins TRBV28 to TRBJ2-4; possibly TRBD1 for D (6 bases). V lost 5 bases and J lost 1, with 9 bases in between. Germline CDR1 and CDR2: MDHEN and SYDVKM. The CDR3 is 14 amino acids. Using reference TRBV28 and TRBJ2-4 for the parts outside the CDR3, the full variable domain is DVKVTQSSRYLVKRTGEKVFLECVQDMDHENMFWYRQDPGLGLRLIYFSYDVKMKEKGDIPEGYSVSREKKERFSLILESASTNQTSMYLCASSRRGAKNIQYFGAGTRLSVL.

The chain employs TRBV28 and TRBJ1-5; D is perhaps TRBD1 (6 bases). Trimming pared 7 bases from V and 8 bases from J, leaving 18 bases between. Germline values: CDR1 MDHEN, CDR2 SYDVKM. The length of the CDR3 is 14 residues. CDR3 nucleotides: TGTGCCAGCAACTGGGGGCCAAAGGAGGAGCCCCAGCATTTT. This translates into CASNWGPKEEPQHF. Supplemented by reference TRBV28 and TRBJ1-5, the full variable domain reads DVKVTQSSRYLVKRTGEKVFLECVQDMDHENMFWYRQDPGLGLRLIYFSYDVKMKEKGDIPEGYSVSREKKERFSLILESASTNQTSMYLCASNWGPKEEPQHFGDGTRLSIL.

This chain uses TRBV30 with TRBJ2-7; maybe TRBD1 (5 bases). Trimming stripped 3 bases from V and 5 bases from J, with 17 bases between. This CDR3 is 14 amino acids long. CDR1 is GTSNPN, CDR2 SVGIG, per germline (reference sequence). CDR3 loop: CAWSPRRSGHEQYF. In DNA, the CDR3 is TGTGCCTGGAGCCCCCGCAGGTCAGGGCACGAGCAGTACTTC.

This clone occurred a few times. This chain joins TRBV19 and TRBJ1-4; D ambiguous. Trimming pared 3 bases from V and 12 bases from J, leaving 17 bases between. CDR3 size: 14 residues. Germline V gene lookup returns CDR1 LNHDA and CDR2 SQIVND (reference sequence). The CDR3 nucleotides are TGTGCCAGTAGTATGCGTATGAAGGGAGTCCAACTGTTTTTT. Translating gives CASSMRMKGVQLFF.

The chain has TRBV28 and TRBJ2-5, with D perhaps matching TRBD1 (6 bases). The germline V gene has CDR1 MDHEN and CDR2 SYDVKM. V shed 3 bases and J shed 2 bases, with 16 bases lying between them. The CDR3 consists of 16 residues. CDR3 nucleotides: TGTGCCAGCAGTTTTATAGGGGGTGTGGGGCAAGAGACCCAGTACTTC. Translated, it gives CASSFIGGVGQETQYF.

The chain couples TRBV6-6 to TRBJ1-2; 9 bases match TRBD1. Germline CDR1 reads MNHNY; CDR2 reads SVGAGI (reference sequence). Trimming took 6 bases from V and 1 from J; bases not matched to a gene: 6. This CDR3 contains 15 residues. CDR3 sequence (DNA): TGTGCCAGCAGAGCCCGGACAGGGGATAACTATGGCTACACCTTC. It translates to CASRARTGDNYGYTF.

This rearrangement joins TRBV5-1 to TRBJ1-1; D may be TRBD1 (5 bases). Trimming removed 3 bases at V and 2 bases at J, with 17 bases between. The CDR3 length is 16 residues. Looked up from germline, CDR1 is SGHRS and CDR2 is YFSETQ. CDR3 sequence reads: CASSSGEGRRNTEAFF. CDR3 nucleotides: TGCGCCAGCAGCTCGGGGGAGGGTAGGCGAAACACTGAAGCTTTCTTT. Full variable domain (outside the CDR3, taken from reference TRBV5-1 and TRBJ1-1): KAGVTQTPRYLIKTRGQQVTLSCSPISGHRSVSWYQQTPGQGLQFLFEYFSETQRNKGNFPGRFSGRQFSNSRSEMNVSTLELGDSALYLCASSSGEGRRNTEAFFGQGTRLTVV.

The CDR3 bases are TGTGCCAGCAGCAATGGGCCGCGGGTTAGCTATGGCTACACCTTC. Translation: CASSNGPRVSYGYTF. This chain links TRBV7-9 with TRBJ1-2; unclear D gene. The CDR3 totals 15 residues. V shed 5 bases and J shed 4 bases, with 17 bases lying between them. CDR1 is SEHNR and CDR2 is FQNEAQ in the germline V gene (reference sequence).

V gene TRBV4-1 combines with J gene TRBJ1-1, with no clear D. The CDR3 runs 15 residues. V was pared by 1 base and J by 1 base, with 10 bases between. Germline CDR1 and CDR2: MGHRA and YSYEKL. DNA of the CDR3: TGCGCCAGCAGCCAAGTCCTAGGGTGGAACACTGAAGCTTTCTTT. Translated, it gives CASSQVLGWNTEAFF.

This chain joins TRBV5-1 and TRBJ2-2, with TRBD1 matching over 9 bases. The junction had 9 bases not matched to a gene; V was cut back by 4 bases and J by 5 bases. The germline V gene has CDR1 SGHRS and CDR2 YFSETQ. The CDR3 is 16 amino acids. The CDR3 spells CASSAPGQGGTGELFF. The CDR3 bases are TGCGCCAGCAGCGCACCGGGACAGGGAGGAACCGGGGAGCTGTTTTTT.

This clone was counted once. Other DNA sequences of this sample code for an identical CDR3. The CDR3 DNA follows: TGTGCCAGCAGCTTGGAAAATCAGCCCCAGCATTTT. This translates into CASSLENQPQHF. The chain carries TRBV5-4 and TRBJ1-5, with unresolved D. The germline V and J ends were trimmed by 0 bases and 4 bases, with 2 bases remaining between them. From germline, CDR1 is SGHNT and CDR2 YYREEE (reference sequence). This CDR3 is 12 amino acids long.

This sequence joins TRBV15 and TRBJ1-2; D might be TRBD1 (6 bases). Per germline, CDR1 LNHNV and CDR2 YYDKDF (reference sequence). V lost 1 base and J 5 bases, leaving 17 bases between the germline ends. The CDR3 covers 16 residues. This CDR3 reads CATSRGRGSFWYGYTF. CDR3 DNA: TGTGCCACCAGCAGAGGGAGGGGGTCTTTTTGGTATGGCTACACCTTC.

V is TRBV7-8 and J is TRBJ2-2; tentative D call: TRBD2 (7 bases). Trimming took 5 bases from V and 3 from J, leaving 13 bases between them. From germline, CDR1 is SGHVS and CDR2 FQNEAQ. The CDR3 is 15 amino acids. For the CDR3, the DNA is TGTGCCAGCAGCCCTAGGGGGGGCCACACCGGGGAGCTGTTTTTT. Its protein is CASSPRGGHTGELFF.

The chain recombines TRBV5-1 with TRBJ1-1; D remains unclear. CDR3 length: 15 residues. The germline gives CDR1 SGHRS, CDR2 YFSETQ. Trimming took 0 bases from V and 4 from J, leaving 13 bases between them. CDR3 amino acids: CASSLAEAGFTEAFF. Here the CDR3 DNA reads TGCGCCAGCAGCTTGGCCGAAGCCGGATTCACTGAAGCTTTCTTT.

The chain has TRBV7-9 and TRBJ2-7; no clear D. With 5 bases removed from V and 3 bases from J, the gap between germline ends came to 11 bases. The CDR3 length is 13 residues. The V gene's germline CDR1 is SEHNR and CDR2 FQNEAQ (reference sequence). CDR3 bases: TGTGCCAGCAGCACTACCACTGACTACGAGCAGTACTTC. This sequence encodes CASSTTTDYEQYF. Complete variable domain (other parts from reference TRBV7-9 and TRBJ2-7): DTGVSQNPRHKITKRGQNVTFRCDPISEHNRLYWYRQTLGQGPEFLTYFQNEAQLEKSRLLSDRFSAERPKGSFSTLEIQRTEQGDSAMYLCASSTTTDYEQYFGPGTRLTVT.

This clone came up a few times. CDR3 amino acids: CASSSLAETQYF. The DNA of the CDR3 is TGTGCCAGCAGCTCTCTCGCAGAGACCCAGTACTTC. The chain links TRBV5-5 to TRBJ2-5; D not certain. V was cut by 3 bases and J by 4 bases, with 7 bases left in between. Germline CDR1 SGHKS, CDR2 YYEKEE (reference sequence). The CDR3 covers 12 residues.

This rearrangement joins TRBV5-6 to TRBJ2-6, with 8 nucleotides matching TRBD1. The CDR3 consists of 16 residues. The V segment lost 4 bases and the J segment 2 bases; nucleotides outside the gene matches: 5. CDR1 and CDR2 from the germline V gene are SGHDT and YYEEEE. In DNA, the CDR3 is TGTGCCAGCAGCCACAGGACAGGGACTGGGGCCAACGTCCTGACTTTC. Translated, it gives CASSHRTGTGANVLTF.